A selection of T cell receptor beta chains follows, all from one sample in a study of OX40 agonist ivuxolimab in advanced cancers. This table comes from immunoSEQ multiplex PCR, and its TCRdb copy is limited to in-frame clones, with some not included. The sample has under 60,000 clones, around 90% seen once. Source: CD4+ or CD8+ T cells sorted from blood, taken in a trial of the OX40 agonist ivuxolimab. The receptors shown here come from an adult with an advanced solid tumor such as melanoma, head and neck, liver or kidney cancer. Each CDR3 is given with its conserved first and last residue. Fields, in order: clone size, J gene, V gene, D gene, CDR3 DNA, CDR3 protein. A D gene is named only where the DNA matches it firmly. Rows may omit the clone size; those that give it use once, few, many or a size class.

>.|TRBJ1-1|TRBV5-4|.
TGTGCCAGCAGCTCGGCACAGGGAGGGAACACTGAAGCTTTCTTT
CASSSAQGGNTEAFF
>.|TRBJ2-7|TRBV7-9|.
TGTGCCAGCAGCTTTACAGCCTCCTACGAGCAGTACTTC
CASSFTASYEQYF
>once|TRBJ2-1|TRBV6-5|.
TGTGCCAGCAGTTCCCAGGGGTACAATGAGCAGTTCTTC
CASSSQGYNEQFF
>.|TRBJ2-7|TRBV6-6|.
TGTGCCAGCAGTCGCCCTGGGGCAGCCTACGAGCAGTACTTC
CASSRPGAAYEQYF
>.|TRBJ1-5|TRBV10-3|.
TGTGCCATCAATGATGGGAATCAGCCCCAGCATTTT
CAINDGNQPQHF
>.|TRBJ2-3|TRBV7-8|TRBD1
TGTGCCAGCAGCTACCCCGACAGGGGAATCACAGATACGCAGTATTTT
CASSYPDRGITDTQYF
>.|TRBJ1-1|TRBV5-1|TRBD1
TGCGCCAGCAGCCTGGACAGGGGCTCCGGGACTGAAGCTTTCTTT
CASSLDRGSGTEAFF
>.|TRBJ2-5|TRBV9|.
TGTGCCAGCAGCGTAGGAGATGTACTAGGACGGGGCGCCCAGTACTTC
CASSVGDVLGRGAQYF
>.|TRBJ2-1|TRBV15|TRBD2
TGTGCCACCAGCAGAGTGGGAGGGATCAATGAGCAGTTCTTC
CATSRVGGINEQFF
>.|TRBJ1-1|TRBV27|.
TGTGCCAGCAGTTTACGGCCATTCTTCGAGGAAGCTTTCTTT
CASSLRPFFEEAFF
>once|TRBJ2-1|TRBV30|TRBD2
TGTGCCTGGAATCGGCTAGCGGGACGGGACGAGCAGTTCTTC
CAWNRLAGRDEQFF
>once|TRBJ2-5|TRBV7-9|.
TGTGCCAGCAGCTTAGGGGACGTCGGGAAAGAGACCCAGTACTTC
CASSLGDVGKETQYF
>.|TRBJ2-7|TRBV10-3|TRBD2
TGTGCCATTACCGGGACTAGTGACCCCTCGCGTGAGCAGTACTTC
CAITGTSDPSREQYF
>.|TRBJ2-1|TRBV27|TRBD2
TGTGCCAGCAGTTTATTTAGGGTCGCTCGTGTGGCTAGCGGGAGGGACAATGAGCAGTTCTTC
CASSLFRVARVASGRDNEQFF
>.|TRBJ1-6|TRBV5-1|.
TGCGCCAGCAGCTCAGCGGGGGGCGGTAGTTCACCCCTCCACTTT
CASSSAGGGSSPLHF
>.|TRBJ2-7|TRBV7-9|.
TGTGCCAGCAGCTTAGGGGACGGCCTTTACGAGCAGTACTTC
CASSLGDGLYEQYF
>.|TRBJ2-3|TRBV19|TRBD2
TGTGCCAGTAGTATAGGGGCGGGAGTAGATACGCAGTATTTT
CASSIGAGVDTQYF
>.|TRBJ2-7|TRBV7-2|.
TGTGCCAGCAGCTTGGCTAGCGCATCCTACGAGCAGTACTTC
CASSLASASYEQYF
>.|TRBJ1-3|TRBV13|TRBD1
TGTGCCAGCAGCTTAACAGGGGCGGGAAACACCATATATTTT
CASSLTGAGNTIYF